A selection of T cell receptor beta chains follows, all from one sample in a study of T-cell reconstitution after alpha-beta-depleted transplantation in children. One entry per CDR3 protein, called by TCRdb with MiXCR from the PCR reads. The table includes roughly 8,100 distinct CDR3 sequences, about 13% detected once. The sample here was PBMCs, mostly from graft donor cells, taken 60 days after TCRalphabeta/CD19-depleted stem cell transplant. The receptors shown here come from a patient between 2 and 10 years old who had a stem cell transplant for inherited bone marrow failure, so the T cells may come from the graft donor. CDR3s include the opening cysteine and the closing phenylalanine or tryptophan. The D gene is left open where the match is weak. Not every row has a clone size; where given, it reads once, few, many or a size class.

d_gene,abundance,j_gene,v_gene,CDR3nt,CDR3aa
NA,many,TRBJ2-3,TRBV9,TGTGCCAGCAGCGTAGCTTGGAGTAGAACTAGCACAGATACGCAGTATTTT,CASSVAWSRTSTDTQYF
NA,many,TRBJ2-5,TRBV7-9,TGTGCCAGCCAGGCGGGCAGGGGAGAGACCCAGTACTTC,CASQAGRGETQYF
NA,many,TRBJ1-5,TRBV4-2,TGTGCCAGCAGCCAAGTAGGGGGGCAGGTGGAAGGCAATCAGCCCCAGCATTTT,CASSQVGGQVEGNQPQHF
NA,many,TRBJ2-5,TRBV6-5,TGTGCCAGCAGTCGAGGACCGTACCAAGAGACCCAGTACTTC,CASSRGPYQETQYF
TRBD2,many,TRBJ2-5,TRBV7-2,TGTGCCAGCAGCTTAAATGAGCTAGCGGGGGGGGAGACCCAGTACTTC,CASSLNELAGGETQYF
TRBD2,many,TRBJ2-3,TRBV9,TGTGCCAGCAGCGTTGGACTAGCGGGGAACACAGATACGCAGTATTTT,CASSVGLAGNTDTQYF
NA,many,TRBJ2-3,TRBV30,TGTGCCTGGAGTGTCCTCGCAGATACGCAGTATTTT,CAWSVLADTQYF
NA,many,TRBJ1-2,TRBV6-1,TGTGCCAGCAGTGAACGGAATGGCTACACCTTC,CASSERNGYTF
NA,many,TRBJ2-7,TRBV9,TGTGCCAGCAGCGAGGGGGCGGGATTGATCTACGAGCAGTACTTC,CASSEGAGLIYEQYF
NA,NA,TRBJ1-2,TRBV6-5,TGTGCCAGTCACTTACAGTTGTCCTATGGCTACACCTTC,CASHLQLSYGYTF
NA,many,TRBJ2-1,TRBV27,TGTGCCAGCAGCCGACCGACAGTTTCGAATGAGCAGTTCTTC,CASSRPTVSNEQFF
NA,many,TRBJ1-3,TRBV5-1,TGCGCCAGCAGCTTGGGAGGCTCTGGAAACACCATATATTTT,CASSLGGSGNTIYF
TRBD1,many,TRBJ2-5,TRBV5-4,TGTGCCAGCTCGACTGGGTTTACTTTCGAAACAGGGGGCAAAGAGACCCAGTACTTC,CASSTGFTFETGGKETQYF
NA,many,TRBJ1-4,TRBV19,TGTGCCAGTAGTATCTCGCAGGGGCTTAATGAAAAACTGTTTTTT,CASSISQGLNEKLFF
NA,NA,TRBJ2-7,TRBV5-4,TGTGCCAGCAGCTTGACGGGAGTGGAGGACGAGCAGTACTTC,CASSLTGVEDEQYF
TRBD1,medium-sized,TRBJ1-5,TRBV7-9,TGTGCCAGCAGCCCTGGACAGGAGGGACCCCAGCATTTT,CASSPGQEGPQHF
TRBD2,few,TRBJ2-3,TRBV18,TGTGCCAGCTCACCTCTAGCGGGAGGGAGTACAGATACGCAGTATTTT,CASSPLAGGSTDTQYF
NA,many,TRBJ2-5,TRBV3-1,TGTGCCAGCAGCCAATTTGTTGCAGGGACGAAGACCCAGTACTTC,CASSQFVAGTKTQYF
NA,many,TRBJ2-7,TRBV4-2,TGTGCCAGCAGCCAAGGTTCCGTCGCCTACGAGCAGTACTTC,CASSQGSVAYEQYF
TRBD2,NA,TRBJ2-1,TRBV12-3/TRBV12-4,TGTGCCAGCAGTTTAACTAGCGGCTCCTACAATGAGCAGTTCTTC,CASSLTSGSYNEQFF
NA,many,TRBJ1-1,TRBV7-9,TGTGCCAGCAGCTTAGCTGCAGGGACGAACACTGAAGCTTTCTTT,CASSLAAGTNTEAFF
TRBD1,many,TRBJ1-2,TRBV10-3,TGTGCCATCAGTGAAGGGGACAGGGGATACTATGGCTACACCTTC,CAISEGDRGYYGYTF
TRBD1,many,TRBJ1-5,TRBV7-7,TGTGCTAGCAGCCAGGGGGGAAGCAATCAGCCCCAGCATTTT,CASSQGGSNQPQHF
NA,many,TRBJ1-2,TRBV28,TGTGCCAGCACCATGATTTGGGGCTCGTACTATGGCTACACCTTC,CASTMIWGSYYGYTF
NA,NA,TRBJ2-7,TRBV28,TGTGCCAGCAGCCCGCCGGCTGCAAAGTACGAGCAGTACTTC,CASSPPAAKYEQYF
NA,medium-sized,TRBJ2-7,TRBV5-1,TGCGCCAGCAGCCACCCTGGCCACGAGCAGTACTTC,CASSHPGHEQYF
NA,NA,TRBJ2-1,TRBV4-2,TGTGCCATGAGCCTCGGGCTCCTGGGAGTGGAGCAGTTCTTC,CAMSLGLLGVEQFF
NA,NA,TRBJ1-1,TRBV28,TGTGCCATCAGCCCGGGGCTCCGGGGCGCTGAAGCTTTCTTT,CAISPGLRGAEAFF
TRBD2,many,TRBJ2-7,TRBV20-1,TGCAGTGCTGGGGGAGGGCCTATTCCCTACGAGCAGTACTTC,CSAGGGPIPYEQYF
NA,many,TRBJ1-6,TRBV12-3/TRBV12-4,TGTGCCAGCAGTTTATCTAGGGGTTCACCCCTCCACTTT,CASSLSRGSPLHF
NA,NA,TRBJ2-7,TRBV29-1,TGCAGCGTTGATCTCCGGGACAACCAGTCCTACGAGCAGTACTTC,CSVDLRDNQSYEQYF
NA,many,TRBJ1-3,TRBV6-1,TGTGCCAGTAACCGACTAAGCTCTGGAAACACCATATATTTT,CASNRLSSGNTIYF
NA,many,TRBJ2-2,TRBV20-1,TGCAGTGCTAGGACTTACACCGGGGAGCTGTTTTTT,CSARTYTGELFF
NA,many,TRBJ2-3,TRBV12-3/TRBV12-4,TGTGCCAGCAGTTTATTCGCAGATACGCAGTATTTT,CASSLFADTQYF
TRBD1,many,TRBJ2-7,TRBV7-9,TGTGCCAGCAGCTTAGTGAACAGGGGGAGCGAGCAGTACTTC,CASSLVNRGSEQYF
NA,many,TRBJ1-5,TRBV28,TGTGCCAGCAGTTTCACGGGACTTAGCAATCAGCCCCAGCATTTT,CASSFTGLSNQPQHF
TRBD2,many,TRBJ2-2,TRBV2,TGTGCCAGCGGTCTAGCGGGCGCGTTGGGGACCGGGGAGCTGTTTTTT,CASGLAGALGTGELFF
NA,many,TRBJ1-5,TRBV7-2,TGTGCCAGCAGCTTAGCGTGGCGGAGGGGGTATCAGCCCCAGCATTTT,CASSLAWRRGYQPQHF
NA,many,TRBJ1-4,TRBV18,TGTGCCAGCTCACCACCCGGGACAAGGAAAAAACTGTTTTTT,CASSPPGTRKKLFF
NA,many,TRBJ2-3,TRBV7-2,TGTGCCAGCAGCTCCCGGGACTGGGGCAGAGATACGCAGTATTTT,CASSSRDWGRDTQYF
TRBD2,NA,TRBJ2-7,TRBV7-2,TGTGCCAGCGGCCTCAGCGGGGGAGGCCCCTACGAGCAGTACTTC,CASGLSGGGPYEQYF
NA,many,TRBJ1-1,TRBV20-1,TGCAGTGCTAGCCAGGGACTGAACACTGAAGCTTTCTTT,CSASQGLNTEAFF
TRBD1,medium-sized,TRBJ1-1,TRBV6-5,TGTGCCAGCAGTCCTCCAGGGGGCACTGAAGCTTTCTTT,CASSPPGGTEAFF
NA,NA,TRBJ2-7,TRBV4-1,TGCGCCAGCAGCCAAGTTTGGGCTAGCGCGAACTACGAGCAGTACTTC,CASSQVWASANYEQYF
TRBD1,medium-sized,TRBJ1-1,TRBV20-1,TGCAGTGCTAGAGGGAGCAGGGGGTACACTGAAGCTTTCTTT,CSARGSRGYTEAFF